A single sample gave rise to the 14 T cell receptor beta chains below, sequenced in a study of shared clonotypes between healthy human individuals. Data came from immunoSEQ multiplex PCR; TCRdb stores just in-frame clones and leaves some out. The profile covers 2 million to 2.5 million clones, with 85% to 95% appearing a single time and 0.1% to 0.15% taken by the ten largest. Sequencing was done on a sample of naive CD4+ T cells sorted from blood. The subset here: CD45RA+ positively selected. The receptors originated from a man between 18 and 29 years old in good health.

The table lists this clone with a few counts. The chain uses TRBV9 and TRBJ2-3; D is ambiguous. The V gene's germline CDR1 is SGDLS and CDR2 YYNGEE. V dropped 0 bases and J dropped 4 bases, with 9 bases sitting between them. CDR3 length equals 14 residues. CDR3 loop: CASSVVTPADTQYF. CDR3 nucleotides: TGTGCCAGCAGCGTAGTAACCCCGGCAGATACGCAGTATTTT.

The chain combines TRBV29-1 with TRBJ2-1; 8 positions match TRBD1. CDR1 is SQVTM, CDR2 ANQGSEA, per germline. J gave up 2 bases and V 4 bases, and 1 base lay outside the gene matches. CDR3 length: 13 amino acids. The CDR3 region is CSVGGQAYNEQFF. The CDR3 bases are TGCAGCGTTGGGGGACAGGCCTACAATGAGCAGTTCTTC.

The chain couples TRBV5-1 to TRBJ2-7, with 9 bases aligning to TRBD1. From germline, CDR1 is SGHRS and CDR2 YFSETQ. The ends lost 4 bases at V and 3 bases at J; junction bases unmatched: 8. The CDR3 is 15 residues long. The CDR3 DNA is TGCGCCAGCAGCCTACTCGGGACAGGGAGCTACGAGCAGTACTTC. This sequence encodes CASSLLGTGSYEQYF.

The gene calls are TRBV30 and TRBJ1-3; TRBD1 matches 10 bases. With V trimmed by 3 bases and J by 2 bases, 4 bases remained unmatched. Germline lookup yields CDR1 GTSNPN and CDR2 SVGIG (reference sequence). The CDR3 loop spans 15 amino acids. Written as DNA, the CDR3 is TGTGCCTGGAGAGTCGACAGGGGGCCTGGAAACACCATATATTTT. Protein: CAWRVDRGPGNTIYF.

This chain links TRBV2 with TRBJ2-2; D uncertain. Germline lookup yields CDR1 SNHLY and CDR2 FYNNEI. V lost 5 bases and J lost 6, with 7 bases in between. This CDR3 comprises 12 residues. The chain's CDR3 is CASSPYAGELFF. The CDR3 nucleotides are TGTGCCAGCAGTCCCTACGCCGGGGAGCTGTTTTTT.

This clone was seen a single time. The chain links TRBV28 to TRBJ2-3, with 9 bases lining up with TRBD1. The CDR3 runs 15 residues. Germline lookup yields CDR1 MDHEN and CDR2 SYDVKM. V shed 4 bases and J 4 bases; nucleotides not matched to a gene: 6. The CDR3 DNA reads TGTGCCAGCAGTTCAAGGGGACAGGGCGCAGATACGCAGTATTTT. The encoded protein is CASSSRGQGADTQYF. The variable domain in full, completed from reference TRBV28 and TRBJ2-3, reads DVKVTQSSRYLVKRTGEKVFLECVQDMDHENMFWYRQDPGLGLRLIYFSYDVKMKEKGDIPEGYSVSREKKERFSLILESASTNQTSMYLCASSSRGQGADTQYFGPGTRLTVL.

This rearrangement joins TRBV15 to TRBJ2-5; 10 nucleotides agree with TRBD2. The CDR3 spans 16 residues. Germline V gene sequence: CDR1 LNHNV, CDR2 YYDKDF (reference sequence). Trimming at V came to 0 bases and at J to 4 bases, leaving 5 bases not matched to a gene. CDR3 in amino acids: CATSRDPSGSGETQYF. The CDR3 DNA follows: TGTGCCACCAGCAGAGATCCTAGCGGGAGTGGAGAGACCCAGTACTTC.

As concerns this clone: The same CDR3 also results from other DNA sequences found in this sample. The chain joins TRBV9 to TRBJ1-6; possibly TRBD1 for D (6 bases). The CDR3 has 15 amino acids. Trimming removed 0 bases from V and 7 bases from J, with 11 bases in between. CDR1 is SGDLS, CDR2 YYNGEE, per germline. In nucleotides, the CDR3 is TGTGCCAGCAGCGTAGGAGGAGGGGGGAATTCACCCCTCCACTTT. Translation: CASSVGGGGNSPLHF.

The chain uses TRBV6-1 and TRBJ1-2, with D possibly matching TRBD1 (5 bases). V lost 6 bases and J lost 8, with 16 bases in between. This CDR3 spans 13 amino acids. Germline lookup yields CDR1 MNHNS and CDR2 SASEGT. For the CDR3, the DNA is TGTGCCAGCAGGTGGTTCTCCGAGGGGGGCTACACCTTC. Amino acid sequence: CASRWFSEGGYTF.

This chain's CDR3 is CASSERVRVAGNTIYF. The DNA of the CDR3 is TGTGCCAGCAGTGAGAGGGTCAGGGTGGCCGGAAACACCATATATTTT. The rearrangement joins TRBV2 to TRBJ1-3; D perhaps matches TRBD1 (5 bases). CDR1 is SNHLY and CDR2 is FYNNEI in the germline V gene. V lost 3 bases and J lost 4, with 16 bases in between. There are 16 residues in the CDR3.

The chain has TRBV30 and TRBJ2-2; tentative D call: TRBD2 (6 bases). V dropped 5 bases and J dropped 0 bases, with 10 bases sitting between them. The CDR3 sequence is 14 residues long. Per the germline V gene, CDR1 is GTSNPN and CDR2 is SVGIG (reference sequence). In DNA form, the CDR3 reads TGTGCCTGGGGGGGAGGTACGAACACCGGGGAGCTGTTTTTT. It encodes CAWGGGTNTGELFF.

The CDR3 nucleotides read TGTGCCAGCAGCTGGGCGGGGACTAGCGCCTACGAGCAGTACTTC. This codes for CASSWAGTSAYEQYF. The chain couples TRBV7-2 to TRBJ2-7; 10 positions match TRBD2. Germline V lookup: CDR1 SGHTA, CDR2 FQGNSA. V was clipped by 4 bases and J by 2 bases; unmatched bases: 5. This CDR3 is 15 amino acids long.

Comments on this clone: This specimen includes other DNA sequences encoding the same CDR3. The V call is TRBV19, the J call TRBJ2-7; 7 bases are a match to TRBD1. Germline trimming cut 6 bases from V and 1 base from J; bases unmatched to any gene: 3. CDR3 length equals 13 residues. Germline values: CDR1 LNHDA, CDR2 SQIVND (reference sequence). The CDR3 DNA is TGTGCCAGTAGAAGGACAGGATCCTACGAGCAGTACTTC. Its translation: CASRRTGSYEQYF.

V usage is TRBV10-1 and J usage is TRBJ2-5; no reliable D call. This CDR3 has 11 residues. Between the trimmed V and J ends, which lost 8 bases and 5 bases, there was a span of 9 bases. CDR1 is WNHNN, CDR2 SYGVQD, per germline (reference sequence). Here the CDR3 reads CASRSTETQYF. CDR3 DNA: TGCGCCAGCCGTAGTACTGAGACCCAGTACTTC.